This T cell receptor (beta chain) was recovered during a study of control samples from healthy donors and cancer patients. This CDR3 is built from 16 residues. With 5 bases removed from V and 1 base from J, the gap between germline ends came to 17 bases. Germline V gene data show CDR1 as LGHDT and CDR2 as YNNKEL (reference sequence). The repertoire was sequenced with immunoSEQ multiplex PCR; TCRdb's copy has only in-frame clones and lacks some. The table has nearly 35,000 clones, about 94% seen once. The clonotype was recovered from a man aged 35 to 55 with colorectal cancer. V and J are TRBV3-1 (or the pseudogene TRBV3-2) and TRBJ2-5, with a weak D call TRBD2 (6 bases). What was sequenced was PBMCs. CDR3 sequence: CASSYMMTTSQETQYF. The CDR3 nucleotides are TGTGCCAGCAGCTATATGATGACGACTAGCCAAGAGACCCAGTACTTC.